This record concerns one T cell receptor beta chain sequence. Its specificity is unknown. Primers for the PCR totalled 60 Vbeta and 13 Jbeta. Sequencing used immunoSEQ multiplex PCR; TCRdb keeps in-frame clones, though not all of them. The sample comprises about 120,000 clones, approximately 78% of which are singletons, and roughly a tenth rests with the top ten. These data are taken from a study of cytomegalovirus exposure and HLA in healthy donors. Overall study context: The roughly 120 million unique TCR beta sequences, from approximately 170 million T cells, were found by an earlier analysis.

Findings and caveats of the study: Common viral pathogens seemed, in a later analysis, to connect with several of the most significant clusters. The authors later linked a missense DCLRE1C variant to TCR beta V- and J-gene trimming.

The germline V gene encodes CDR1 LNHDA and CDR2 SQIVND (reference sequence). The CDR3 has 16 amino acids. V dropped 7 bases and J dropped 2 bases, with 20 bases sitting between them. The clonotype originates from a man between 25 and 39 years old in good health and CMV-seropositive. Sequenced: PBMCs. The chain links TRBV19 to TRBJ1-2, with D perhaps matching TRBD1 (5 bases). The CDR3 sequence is CASNNRGTIRNYGYTF. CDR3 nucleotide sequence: TGTGCCAGTAATAATAGGGGAACAATCAGGAACTATGGCTACACCTTC.